This record covers a single T cell receptor (beta chain). This sample is part of a study of CD8 T cells in Susac syndrome. CDR3 length: 15 amino acids. Per the germline V gene, CDR1 is MDHEN and CDR2 is SYDVKM. V lost 6 bases and J lost 1, with 16 bases in between. Random-hexamer reverse transcription was applied to roughly 0.5 to 1 ug RNA. TCRdb itself ran the immunoSEQ multiplex PCR reads through MiXCR, one entry per CDR3 protein. This sample has about 150,000 distinct CDR3 sequences, with roughly 95% found just once. The clonotype originates from a human donor with Susac syndrome. The J gene is TRBJ2-7, the V gene TRBV28; no definite D call. Specimen: CD4+ T cells from PBMCs. CDR3 nucleotides: TGTGCCAGCAGCTTTCGGTCCGTTATTTCCTACGAGCAGTACTTC. Residues: CASSFRSVISYEQYF.